This passage covers 15 T cell receptor beta chains from one sample sequenced in a study of somatic mutations in cytotoxic T cells in rheumatoid arthritis. Measured with immunoSEQ multiplex PCR; TCRdb has only the in-frame clones, and not every one. The data hold approximately 9,300 clones, with 90% to 95% observed a single time. Sequencing was carried out using CD8+ T cells sorted from blood. Receptors were obtained from a woman younger than 30 with rheumatoid arthritis.

The chain combines TRBV5-4 with TRBJ1-2, with TRBD1 as a possible D gene (6 bases). Trimming took 3 bases from V and 2 from J, leaving 14 bases between them. This CDR3 is 15 amino acids long. The germline CDR1 and CDR2 sequences are SGHNT and YYREEE (reference sequence). CDR3 coding DNA: TGTGCCAGCAGCTCCGGACAGTGGGACAACTATGGCTACACCTTC. Protein sequence: CASSSGQWDNYGYTF.

The chain links TRBV4-1 to TRBJ1-2; D perhaps matches TRBD1 (6 bases). The germline gives CDR1 MGHRA, CDR2 YSYEKL. This CDR3 spans 17 amino acids. With 0 bases removed from V and 4 bases from J, the gap between germline ends came to 18 bases. The CDR3 DNA is TGCGCCAGCAGCCAAGATTCTGGGGGCCTAGTCGGCTATGGCTACACCTTC. Protein sequence: CASSQDSGGLVGYGYTF.

The chain couples TRBV9 to TRBJ2-7; weak D call: TRBD1 (6 bases). V shed 4 bases and J shed 5 bases, with 25 bases lying between them. From germline, CDR1 is SGDLS and CDR2 YYNGEE. This CDR3 is built from 17 residues. In DNA form, the CDR3 reads TGTGCCAGCAGCCAACCAGCAGGGGCCCCTCATGGGGACGAGCAGTACTTC. Protein: CASSQPAGAPHGDEQYF.

V and J are TRBV5-1 and TRBJ2-5; 14 bases agree with TRBD2. The length of the CDR3 is 20 residues. Trimming took 1 base from V and 3 from J; bases not matched to a gene: 14. CDR1 is SGHRS, CDR2 YFSETQ, per germline. The CDR3 sequence: CASSLPPGLRLAGGKETQYF. Written as DNA, the CDR3 is TGCGCCAGCAGCTTGCCGCCGGGCCTACGACTAGCGGGGGGGAAAGAGACCCAGTACTTC. Full variable domain (rest looked up from reference TRBV5-1 and TRBJ2-5): KAGVTQTPRYLIKTRGQQVTLSCSPISGHRSVSWYQQTPGQGLQFLFEYFSETQRNKGNFPGRFSGRQFSNSRSEMNVSTLELGDSALYLCASSLPPGLRLAGGKETQYFGPGTRLLVL.

This clone turned up a few times. This rearrangement joins TRBV2 to TRBJ2-1; D gene ambiguous. Germline lookup yields CDR1 SNHLY and CDR2 FYNNEI. CDR3 size: 15 residues. Deletions cut 3 bases from V and 7 bases from J, with 16 bases between. In nucleotides, the CDR3 is TGTGCCAGCAGTGAGGGCCTCCCGTGGATTAATGAGCAGTTCTTC. Translation gives CASSEGLPWINEQFF. The variable domain in full, with the rest retrieved from reference TRBV2 and TRBJ2-1, is EPEVTQTPSHQVTQMGQEVILRCVPISNHLYFYWYRQILGQKVEFLVSFYNNEISEKSEIFDDQFSVERPDGSNFTLKIRSTKLEDSAMYFCASSEGLPWINEQFFGPGTRLTVL.

CDR3 DNA: TGTGCCAGCAGCGCTACGACAGGGAATACGCAGTATTTT. Translating gives CASSATTGNTQYF. The V call is TRBV7-2, the J call TRBJ2-3; 7 positions agree with TRBD1. The CDR3 extends over 13 amino acids. Unmatched junction bases numbered 6, after V lost 5 bases and J lost 7 bases. Germline V gene sequence: CDR1 SGHTA, CDR2 FQGNSA. The whole variable domain, remainder taken from reference TRBV7-2 and TRBJ2-3, is GAGVSQSPSNKVTEKGKDVELRCDPISGHTALYWYRQSLGQGLEFLIYFQGNSAPDKSGLPSDRFSAERTGGSVSTLTIQRTQQEDSAVYLCASSATTGNTQYFGPGTRLTVL.

The chain joins TRBV19 to TRBJ2-7; 8 bases are a match to TRBD1. The germline V gene has CDR1 LNHDA and CDR2 SQIVND (reference sequence). V trimming: 6 bases; J trimming: 2 bases; junction bases outside the gene matches: 6. CDR3 length: 14 amino acids. The CDR3 sequence is CASSHRDRTYEQYF. The CDR3 DNA follows: TGTGCCAGTAGCCACCGGGACAGGACCTACGAGCAGTACTTC.

The chain recombines TRBV14 with TRBJ1-2; D not resolved. V lost 3 bases, J lost 5 bases, and 13 bases lay in between. Germline CDR1 reads SGHDN; CDR2 reads FVKESK. The CDR3 extends over 14 amino acids. Here the CDR3 reads CASSHRDLPYGYTF. As DNA, the CDR3 is TGTGCCAGCAGCCACCGGGATCTCCCTTATGGCTACACCTTC.

This clone was counted only a few times. The chain carries TRBV2 and TRBJ2-7, with D tentatively TRBD1 (6 bases). There are 14 residues in the CDR3. CDR1 SNHLY and CDR2 FYNNEI come from the germline V gene. The V end lost 5 bases, the J end lost 0 bases, and 11 bases lay between the germline ends. CDR3 amino acids: CASSWDTSSYEQYF. The CDR3 DNA reads TGTGCCAGCAGTTGGGACACCAGCTCCTACGAGCAGTACTTC.

The rearrangement uses TRBV2 and TRBJ1-2; 10 bases are shared with TRBD1. Germline loops: CDR1 SNHLY, CDR2 FYNNEI. The CDR3 length is 13 residues. J gave up 5 bases and V 11 bases, and 8 bases lay outside the gene matches. DNA of the CDR3: TGTGCCGCCGGGACAGGGGTTCGGTATGGCTACACCTTC. This codes for CAAGTGVRYGYTF.

This chain uses TRBV30 with TRBJ2-7; a possible D gene is TRBD1 (5 bases). CDR3 length: 13 residues. Germline V gene data show CDR1 as GTSNPN and CDR2 as SVGIG (reference sequence). The germline V and J ends were trimmed by 4 bases and 3 bases, with 13 bases remaining between them. CDR3 protein: CAWKSGHLYEQYF. CDR3 DNA: TGTGCCTGGAAATCAGGACATCTCTACGAGCAGTACTTC.

V gene TRBV28 combines with J gene TRBJ2-2; 7 bases match TRBD1. This CDR3 spans 12 amino acids. Germline loops: CDR1 MDHEN, CDR2 SYDVKM. V was pared by 7 bases and J by 6 bases, with 2 bases of the junction left unmatched. The CDR3 reads CASNRGAGELFF. The CDR3 bases are TGTGCCAGCAACAGGGGCGCCGGGGAGCTGTTTTTT.

This chain uses TRBV27 with TRBJ2-2; D is ambiguous. The CDR3 is 13 residues long. V was cut by 6 bases and J by 4 bases, with 9 bases left in between. Germline CDR1 and CDR2: MNHEY and SMNVEV (reference sequence). DNA of the CDR3: TGTGCCAGCAGCCCCACTACCACCGGGGAGCTGTTTTTT. It codes for CASSPTTTGELFF.

Here the CDR3 DNA reads TGTGCCAGCAGCCAGCCGACAGGGGGCGATTACGAGCAGTACTTC. As protein: CASSQPTGGDYEQYF. The chain combines TRBV14 with TRBJ2-7; 10 bases agree with TRBD1. Germline values: CDR1 SGHDN, CDR2 FVKESK. V shed 3 bases and J 4 bases; nucleotides not matched to a gene: 6. CDR3 size: 15 residues.

The J gene is TRBJ2-2, the V gene TRBV6-1; D is undetermined. Trimming took 1 base from V and 4 from J, leaving 7 bases between them. The CDR3 runs to 14 residues. Germline assignment: CDR1 MNHNS and CDR2 SASEGT. Here the CDR3 reads CASSEEQTTGELFF. The CDR3 bases are TGTGCCAGCAGTGAAGAACAGACCACCGGGGAGCTGTTTTTT.